This T cell receptor (beta chain) emerged from a study of shared clonotypes between healthy human individuals. Study-level points and caveats: Sampling used blood alone; tissue repertoires probably differ.

The repertoire was sequenced with immunoSEQ multiplex PCR; TCRdb's copy has only in-frame clones and lacks some. The repertoire includes about 490,000 clones, 75% to 85% of them detected once, and 10% to 15% sits in the top ten. This clone was seen only a few times. Antigen specificity is unknown. Donors comprised healthy HIV-negative adults lacking recent acute infections or vaccinations. The sequencing input was PBMCs. The TCR was taken from a woman aged 40 to 55 in good health. Some clones in this sample may be carry-over from other donors' samples.

Written as DNA, the CDR3 is TGTGCCAGCAGCAAAGATGACAGGGCTGCTAGCGGGAGTGGCTACGAGCAGTACTTC. Residues: CASSKDDRAASGSGYEQYF. The J gene is TRBJ2-7, the V gene TRBV21-1; no check of the table's D call, TRBD2, against the DNA was made. TRBV21-1 is described as a pseudogene. This CDR3 spans 19 amino acids.